A single sample gave rise to the 21 T cell receptor beta chains below, sequenced in a study of shared clonotypes between healthy human individuals. Sequencing used immunoSEQ multiplex PCR; TCRdb keeps in-frame clones, though not all of them. The data contain about 730,000 clones, 55% to 80% of them singletons. Sequencing input: memory CD4+ T cells sorted from blood. Subset in this sample: CD45RA-negative fraction. The origin of the receptors is a woman aged 30 to 39 in good health.

V is TRBV7-9 and J is TRBJ2-2; D unresolved. Germline CDR1 SEHNR, CDR2 FQNEAQ (reference sequence). This CDR3 is 15 amino acids long. Trimming took off 3 bases at V and 0 bases at J, with 8 bases between the two ends. CDR3 loop: CASSFGQTNTGELFF. CDR3 in DNA: TGTGCCAGCAGCTTTGGGCAGACGAACACCGGGGAGCTGTTTTTT.

DNA of the CDR3: TGTGCCAGTAGTTATACAGGGAATAGCAATCAGCCCCAGCATTTT. It is translated as CASSYTGNSNQPQHF. The V gene is TRBV19, the J gene TRBJ1-5, with D possibly TRBD1 on 6 matching bases. The CDR3 is made up of 15 amino acids. With 5 bases removed from V and 0 bases from J, the gap between germline ends came to 11 bases. From germline, CDR1 is LNHDA and CDR2 SQIVND (reference sequence).

The rearrangement joins TRBV27 to TRBJ2-7, with 7 bases identical to TRBD1. Germline CDR1 MNHEY, CDR2 SMNVEV (reference sequence). V shed 7 bases and J 2 bases; nucleotides not matched to a gene: 8. The CDR3 length is 14 residues. CDR3 sequence reads: CASKKTGITYEQYF. The CDR3 DNA is TGTGCCAGCAAAAAGACAGGGATTACCTACGAGCAGTACTTC.

This rearrangement joins TRBV5-1 to TRBJ1-4, with D perhaps matching TRBD1 (6 bases). Per the germline V gene, CDR1 is SGHRS and CDR2 is YFSETQ. The CDR3 runs to 15 residues. Trimming took off 4 bases at V and 10 bases at J, with 20 bases between the two ends. The CDR3 DNA follows: TGCGCCAGCAGCCTATCGGAGGGCACAGGGCGAAAACTGTTTTTT. Protein: CASSLSEGTGRKLFF. Drawing the rest from reference TRBV5-1 and TRBJ1-4, the complete variable domain is KAGVTQTPRYLIKTRGQQVTLSCSPISGHRSVSWYQQTPGQGLQFLFEYFSETQRNKGNFPGRFSGRQFSNSRSEMNVSTLELGDSALYLCASSLSEGTGRKLFFGSGTQLSVL.

This chain uses TRBV6-1 with TRBJ2-7; 8 bases line up with TRBD1. Trimming at V came to 5 bases and at J to 3 bases, leaving 9 bases not matched to a gene. The CDR3 is 15 amino acids. CDR1 and CDR2 from the germline V gene are MNHNS and SASEGT. Here the CDR3 reads CASSTDRARFYEQYF. The CDR3 DNA sequence: TGTGCCAGCAGTACGGACAGGGCGCGCTTCTACGAGCAGTACTTC.

This rearrangement joins TRBV7-8 to TRBJ1-5; D is perhaps TRBD1 (5 bases). In germline, CDR1 is SGHVS, CDR2 FQNEAQ. The CDR3 spans 14 residues. V lost 1 base, J lost 7 bases, and 11 bases lay in between. For the CDR3, the DNA is TGTGCCAGCAGCTTAGGACTAGGGGAACAGCCCCAGCATTTT. Amino acids: CASSLGLGEQPQHF.

This clone was picked up many times. The V gene is TRBV21-1, the J gene TRBJ2-1. TRBV21-1 constitutes a pseudogene. The CDR3 totals 17 residues. The CDR3 region is CASSILLDHPLDNEQFF. The CDR3 nucleotides read TGTGCCAGCAGCATTCTTTTGGACCACCCACTTGACAATGAGCAGTTCTTC.

This clone came up a few times. The chain uses TRBV6-1 and TRBJ2-4, with 13 bases identical to TRBD2. CDR1 and CDR2 (germline): MNHNS, SASEGT. Losses at the gene ends were 4 bases for V and 9 bases for J; bases not matched to a gene: 9. CDR3 size: 16 residues. CDR3 coding DNA: TGTGCCAGCAGTGTCCGACTAGCGGGAGGAGGTAGCATTCAGTACTTC. It codes for CASSVRLAGGGSIQYF.

The genes are TRBV6-5 and TRBJ2-2; maybe TRBD1 (6 bases). Trimming left V 8 bases short and J 5 bases short, with 12 bases between. Germline V CDR1 and CDR2: MNHEY, SVGAGI. The CDR3 has 13 amino acids. CDR3 sequence (DNA): TGTGCCAGCGGACAGTCTGGGACCGGGGAGCTGTTTTTT. Its protein product is CASGQSGTGELFF.

The J gene is TRBJ2-5, the V gene TRBV5-1, with 8 nucleotides matching TRBD1. The junction had 5 bases not matched to a gene; V was cut back by 3 bases and J by 1 base. This CDR3 has 15 residues. Germline V gene lookup returns CDR1 SGHRS and CDR2 YFSETQ. Written as DNA, the CDR3 is TGCGCCAGCAGCTCCGGGACAGGAGCCCAAGAGACCCAGTACTTC. Translating gives CASSSGTGAQETQYF.

The chain joins TRBV15 to TRBJ2-5, with D possibly being TRBD1 (6 bases). This CDR3 spans 15 amino acids. Trimming pared 1 base from V and 5 bases from J, leaving 14 bases between. Germline V gene lookup returns CDR1 LNHNV and CDR2 YYDKDF (reference sequence). DNA of the CDR3: TGTGCCACCAGCAGAGGCCAGGGGTGGTTGGAGACCCAGTACTTC. This encodes CATSRGQGWLETQYF.

The J gene is TRBJ2-2, the V gene TRBV28; D gene unclear. Per the germline V gene, CDR1 is MDHEN and CDR2 is SYDVKM. The CDR3 totals 15 residues. Trimming removed 1 base from V and 7 bases from J, with 13 bases in between. CDR3 bases: TGTGCCAGCAGTTTATATGCAGGCCCGGACGGGGAGCTGTTTTTT. This sequence encodes CASSLYAGPDGELFF. Drawing the rest from reference TRBV28 and TRBJ2-2, the complete variable domain is DVKVTQSSRYLVKRTGEKVFLECVQDMDHENMFWYRQDPGLGLRLIYFSYDVKMKEKGDIPEGYSVSREKKERFSLILESASTNQTSMYLCASSLYAGPDGELFFGEGSRLTVL.

The V gene is TRBV7-2, the J gene TRBJ2-1; possible D gene TRBD2, 6 bases. The CDR3 is made up of 16 amino acids. Per the germline V gene, CDR1 is SGHTA and CDR2 is FQGNSA. Between the trimmed V and J ends, which lost 5 bases and 4 bases, there was a span of 18 bases. CDR3 region: CASSPLGDSPYNEQFF. The CDR3 DNA sequence: TGTGCCAGCAGCCCTCTCGGGGACTCTCCTTACAATGAGCAGTTCTTC.

The chain is built from TRBV28 and TRBJ2-5, with D possibly being TRBD1 (5 bases). The germline CDR1 and CDR2 sequences are MDHEN and SYDVKM. V shed 2 bases and J shed 4 bases, with 14 bases lying between them. The CDR3 loop spans 15 amino acids. The CDR3 region has the DNA TGTGCCAGCAGTTTACAGGGAAGGTCCCGAGAGACCCAGTACTTC. It yields the protein CASSLQGRSRETQYF. Together with reference TRBV28 and TRBJ2-5, the CDR3 gives the full variable domain: DVKVTQSSRYLVKRTGEKVFLECVQDMDHENMFWYRQDPGLGLRLIYFSYDVKMKEKGDIPEGYSVSREKKERFSLILESASTNQTSMYLCASSLQGRSRETQYFGPGTRLLVL.

This rearrangement joins TRBV5-4 to TRBJ2-5, with TRBD2 identical over 8 bases. The CDR3 runs to 16 residues. V dropped 4 bases and J dropped 4; count of bases not matched to a gene: 12. CDR1 and CDR2 (germline): SGHNT, YYREEE (reference sequence). The CDR3 sequence is CASSAPTGGRIETQYF. In nucleotides, the CDR3 is TGTGCCAGCAGCGCACCCACGGGGGGGAGGATAGAGACCCAGTACTTC. Full variable domain (rest looked up from reference TRBV5-4 and TRBJ2-5): ETGVTQSPTHLIKTRGQQVTLRCSSQSGHNTVSWYQQALGQGPQFIFQYYREEENGRGNFPPRFSGLQFPNYSSELNVNALELDDSALYLCASSAPTGGRIETQYFGPGTRLLVL.

The V and J genes are TRBV2 and TRBJ2-7, with TRBD2 matching over 8 bases. This CDR3 region has 15 residues. Looked up from germline, CDR1 is SNHLY and CDR2 is FYNNEI. The V and J ends lost 5 bases and 3 bases, in that order; junction bases with no gene match: 9. CDR3 amino acids: CASSLPPGGGYEQYF. CDR3 nucleotides: TGTGCCAGCAGTCTCCCACCGGGGGGGGGCTACGAGCAGTACTTC. The full variable domain, rest sourced from reference TRBV2 and TRBJ2-7, is EPEVTQTPSHQVTQMGQEVILRCVPISNHLYFYWYRQILGQKVEFLVSFYNNEISEKSEIFDDQFSVERPDGSNFTLKIRSTKLEDSAMYFCASSLPPGGGYEQYFGPGTRLTVT.

This clone has a single count. This chain links TRBV18 with TRBJ2-7; D gene ambiguous. This CDR3 contains 18 residues. V shed 0 bases and J shed 1 base, with 19 bases lying between them. The germline V gene has CDR1 KGHSH and CDR2 LQKENI. The CDR3 coding sequence is TGTGCCAGCTCACCACCTGGTCTCAGCACAAAACGGTCCTACGAGCAGTACTTC. As protein: CASSPPGLSTKRSYEQYF. The entire variable domain, with the rest obtained from reference TRBV18 and TRBJ2-7, is as follows: NAGVMQNPRHLVRRRGQEARLRCSPMKGHSHVYWYRQLPEEGLKFMVYLQKENIIDESGMPKERFSAEFPKEGPSILRIQQVVRGDSAAYFCASSPPGLSTKRSYEQYFGPGTRLTVT.

This chain uses TRBV9 with TRBJ2-3, with D tentatively TRBD2 (5 bases). Trimming removed 6 bases from V and 1 base from J, with 12 bases in between. CDR3 length: 14 residues. CDR1 and CDR2 from the germline V gene are SGDLS and YYNGEE. CDR3 in DNA: TGTGCCAGCAATGGCGGGTCCGGCACAGATACGCAGTATTTT. It specifies CASNGGSGTDTQYF.

This clone has just a few counts. The chain is built from TRBV7-8 and TRBJ1-3, with D possibly matching TRBD1 (6 bases). V dropped 5 bases and J dropped 10 bases, with 15 bases sitting between them. The CDR3 runs 13 residues. The V gene's germline CDR1 is SGHVS and CDR2 FQNEAQ. The CDR3 loop is CASSTGLVRTIYF. For the CDR3, the DNA is TGTGCCAGCAGCACAGGGTTAGTTAGGACCATATATTTT.

V gene TRBV28 combines with J gene TRBJ2-7, with D possibly matching TRBD2 (6 bases). Germline CDR1 MDHEN, CDR2 SYDVKM. Trimming pared 5 bases from V and 4 bases from J, leaving 15 bases between. This CDR3 has 14 residues. CDR3: CASSRDFSAYEQYF. CDR3 in DNA: TGTGCCAGCAGTCGGGACTTCTCGGCATACGAGCAGTACTTC.

Regarding this clone: This sample also contains other DNA sequences that code for the same CDR3. The chain carries TRBV10-1 and TRBJ1-5; D not certain. V dropped 2 bases and J dropped 3 bases, with 8 bases sitting between them. CDR1 is WNHNN, CDR2 SYGVQD, per germline (reference sequence). The CDR3 consists of 14 residues. Here the CDR3 DNA reads TGCGCCAGCAGTGAGACTGGGTCCAATCAGCCCCAGCATTTT. Its protein is CASSETGSNQPQHF.